This T cell receptor (beta chain) was retrieved from a study of T cells after yellow fever vaccination. Researchers made TCR cDNA using 5'RACE template switching, and this step added a universal primer site and UMIs. TCRdb fed the 5' RACE reads into MiXCR, producing one record per CDR3 protein. The sample includes some 200,000 distinct CDR3 sequences, approximately 3.2% of them seen just once. Whole-study results and caveats: Few clonotypes appeared in both CD4 and CD8 compartments. When the response was secondary, it was weaker but reached its peak faster, day 5 versus 15.

Worth noting for this clonotype: Its antigen is not known.

The CDR3 has 11 amino acids. The germline CDR1 and CDR2 sequences are MNHEY and SVGAGI. V lost 9 bases to trimming and J lost 0 bases, with 5 bases between them. The sequence derives from a man between 18 and 35 years old who received the YFV17D yellow fever vaccine. The V and J genes are TRBV6-5 and TRBJ1-1, with D unclear. The sequences come from CD4+ T cells sorted from PBMCs, collected 10 days after the yellow fever booster vaccination. The CDR3 reads CASRMNTEAFF. The CDR3 nucleotides are TGTGCCAGTCGGATGAACACTGAAGCTTTCTTT.